This T cell receptor beta chain stems from a study of blood T cells in healthy people across ages. The CDR3 totals 14 residues. CDR1 MGHRA and CDR2 YSYEKL come from the germline V gene. V was pared by 0 bases and J by 4 bases, with 7 bases between. This clonotype showed up many times. A sample-barcoded 5' primer and a J-beta primer mix were used in a second PCR of roughly 7 to 12 cycles. TCRdb itself ran the 5' RACE reads through MiXCR, one entry per CDR3 protein. The sample includes 750,000 to 1,000,000 distinct CDR3 sequences, 25% to 30% of them seen just once. These sequences were also reported in another study, on T cells of mothers and their children. Turning to that study: Reverse transcription into cDNA received all extracted RNA, at about 1.4 ug per 15 ul.

This clonotype originated in a woman aged 40-49 years in good health. The chain carries TRBV4-1 and TRBJ2-1; D is undetermined. Material: blood. Written as DNA, the CDR3 is TGCGCCAGCAGCCAAGAGGGCAGTTACAATGAGCAGTTCTTC. Encoded protein: CASSQEGSYNEQFF.